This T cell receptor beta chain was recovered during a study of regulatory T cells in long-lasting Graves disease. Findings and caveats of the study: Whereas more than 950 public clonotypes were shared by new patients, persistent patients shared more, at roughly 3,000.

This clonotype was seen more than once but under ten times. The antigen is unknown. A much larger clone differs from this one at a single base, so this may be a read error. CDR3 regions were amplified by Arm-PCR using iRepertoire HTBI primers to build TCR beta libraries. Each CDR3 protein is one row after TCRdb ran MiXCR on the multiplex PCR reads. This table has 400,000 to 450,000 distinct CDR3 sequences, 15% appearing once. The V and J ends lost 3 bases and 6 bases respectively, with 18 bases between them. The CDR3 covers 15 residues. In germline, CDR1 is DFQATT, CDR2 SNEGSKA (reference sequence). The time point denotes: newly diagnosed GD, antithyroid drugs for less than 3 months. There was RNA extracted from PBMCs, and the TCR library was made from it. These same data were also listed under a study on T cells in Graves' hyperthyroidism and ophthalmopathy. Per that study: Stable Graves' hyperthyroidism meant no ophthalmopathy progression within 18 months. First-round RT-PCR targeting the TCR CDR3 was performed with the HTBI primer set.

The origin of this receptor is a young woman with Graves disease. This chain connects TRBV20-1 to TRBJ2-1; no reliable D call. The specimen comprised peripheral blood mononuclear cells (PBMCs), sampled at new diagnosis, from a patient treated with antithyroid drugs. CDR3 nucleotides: TGCAGTGCTAGCACAGCCCAAGAGCCGAGCAATGAGCAGTTCTTC. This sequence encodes CSASTAQEPSNEQFF.